This T cell receptor beta chain stems from a study of T cell responses to AZD1222 COVID-19 vaccine. Overall study results and limits: Along spike, vaccine-associated CD4 TCRs were found throughout, with dominance at 160-218 and 743-854. Without day 14 samples, only post-peak T cell repertoires were studied.

A note on this clone: Its antigen is undetermined.

Germline V gives CDR1 SEHNR, CDR2 FQNEAQ (reference sequence). The V end lost 5 bases, the J end lost 5 bases, and 7 bases lay between the germline ends. The CDR3 is 13 amino acids. Repertoires were generated with immunoSEQ multiplex PCR, while TCRdb's copy carries only in-frame clones and drops some. The sample records under 150,000 clones, roughly 93% being singletons. Sequencing used peripheral blood, obtained 28 days after the second AZD1222 dose. V and J are TRBV7-9 and TRBJ1-6; no clear D. The sequence was collected from an adult who received the AZD1222 COVID-19 vaccine. The CDR3 region has the DNA TGTGCCAGCAGCCCTATTAATAATTCACCCCTCCACTTT. This sequence encodes CASSPINNSPLHF.